One sample yielded the 2 T cell receptor beta chains listed below, sequenced in a study of post-analysis software for immune sequencing data. Unique molecular identifiers had been added to the TCR beta cDNA libraries. Using its own MiXCR run on the PCR reads, TCRdb lists one record per CDR3 protein. This table has under 200,000 distinct CDR3 sequences, 35% to 40% appearing once. The source was blood, collected after autologous hematopoietic stem cell transplantation. Receptors were obtained from a girl under 18 with multiple sclerosis.

This clonotype was observed a handful of times. This CDR3 reads CASSELGPYEQYF. The CDR3, as DNA: TGCGCCAGCAGCGAATTAGGGCCTTACGAGCAGTACTTC. The chain uses TRBV5-1 and TRBJ2-7, with D uncertain. From germline, CDR1 is SGHRS and CDR2 YFSETQ. The CDR3 length is 13 residues. Trimming took off 4 bases at V and 4 bases at J, with 12 bases between the two ends. Based on the CDR3 plus reference TRBV5-1 and TRBJ2-7, the full variable domain is KAGVTQTPRYLIKTRGQQVTLSCSPISGHRSVSWYQQTPGQGLQFLFEYFSETQRNKGNFPGRFSGRQFSNSRSEMNVSTLELGDSALYLCASSELGPYEQYFGPGTRLTVT.

Only a few counts were recorded for this clonotype. V is TRBV12-3 or TRBV12-4 and J is TRBJ2-3; D is uncertain. The V end lost 7 bases, the J end lost 5 bases, and 10 bases lay between the germline ends. This CDR3 is 12 amino acids long. The chain's CDR3 is CASIGPGDTQYF. For the CDR3, the DNA is TGTGCCAGCATAGGCCCCGGAGATACGCAGTATTTT.